This TCR beta chain was profiled in a study of blood T cell repertoires in COVID-19. TCRdb's table, derived via immunoSEQ multiplex PCR, lists solely in-frame clones and lacks some. The sample has fewer than 45,000 clones, 84% seen once. Trimming cost V 5 bases and J 5 bases, with 10 bases left between them. Germline-derived CDR1 and CDR2 are SGHVS and FQNEAQ. The CDR3 is 14 amino acids. This TCR was sampled from a man aged 60-69 years with COVID-19, enrolled during active disease. The sequencing sample was made of peripheral blood. This chain joins TRBV7-8 and TRBJ1-6; D may be TRBD1 (5 bases). CDR3 nucleotides: TGTGCCAGCAGCCCAAACAGGAATAATTCACCCCTCCACTTT. Its translation is CASSPNRNNSPLHF.